This T cell receptor beta chain comes out of a study of response to subunit inactivated influenza vaccine. A few counts support this clonotype. Its antigen is currently unknown. TCRdb itself ran the RT-PCR reads through MiXCR, one entry per CDR3 protein. The profile shows about 520,000 distinct CDR3 sequences, 25% of them singletons. Study conclusions and caveats: New T cells are recruited in small numbers by each seasonal influenza vaccination, according to the authors' suggestion.

Germline V lookup: CDR1 SGHTA, CDR2 FQGNSA. This CDR3 has 16 amino acids. The ends were cut back, 6 bases at V and 2 bases at J, with 18 bases in the middle. The sample was CD4+ T cells sorted from PBMCs, taken 4 to 6 days after vaccination. The chain combines TRBV7-2 with TRBJ2-3, with D perhaps being TRBD1 or TRBD2 (5 bases each). This receptor was obtained from a man aged 50-60 years who received an inactivated influenza vaccine. CDR3 sequence: CASRGLAGLATDTQYF. The CDR3, as DNA: TGTGCCAGCAGGGGTTTGGCAGGGCTAGCCACAGATACGCAGTATTTT. The full variable domain, in which reference TRBV7-2 and TRBJ2-3 provide the parts outside the CDR3, is GAGVSQSPSNKVTEKGKDVELRCDPISGHTALYWYRQSLGQGLEFLIYFQGNSAPDKSGLPSDRFSAERTGGSVSTLTIQRTQQEDSAVYLCASRGLAGLATDTQYFGPGTRLTVL.